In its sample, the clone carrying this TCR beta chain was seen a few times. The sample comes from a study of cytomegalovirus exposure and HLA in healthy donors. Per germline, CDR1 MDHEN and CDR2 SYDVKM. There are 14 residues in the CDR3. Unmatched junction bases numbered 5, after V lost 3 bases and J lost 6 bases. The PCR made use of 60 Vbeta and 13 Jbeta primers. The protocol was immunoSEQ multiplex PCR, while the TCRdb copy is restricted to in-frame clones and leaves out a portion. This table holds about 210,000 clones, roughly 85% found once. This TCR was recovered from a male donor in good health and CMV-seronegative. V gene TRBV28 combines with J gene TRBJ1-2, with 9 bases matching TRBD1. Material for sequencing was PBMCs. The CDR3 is CASSFRDRVNGYTF. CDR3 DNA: TGTGCCAGCAGTTTCCGGGACAGGGTCAATGGCTACACCTTC.